The present entry profiles one TCR beta chain with its context. Its antigen is as yet unknown. Method: immunoSEQ multiplex PCR; TCRdb's copy keeps in-frame clones and lacks some. The data contain fewer than 35,000 clones, 90% to 95% of them seen just once; the ten biggest clones take up roughly 0.15%. Trimming left V 6 bases short and J 3 bases short, with 5 bases between. The CDR3 is made up of 11 amino acids. The V gene's germline CDR1 is MNHEY and CDR2 SVGAGI. The data were obtained in a study of circulating and synovial CD4+ cells in juvenile arthritis. Study observations and caveats: Bulk blood CD4 samples held at least an order of magnitude more or fewer genomes than CPL. Bulk blood CD4 repertoires were more diverse than these.

The chain employs TRBV6-5 and TRBJ2-5; D gene ambiguous. This sequence was found in a human donor with juvenile idiopathic arthritis. The specimen sequenced was CD4+ T cells from blood. The CDR3 reads CASSFKETQYF. The CDR3 nucleotides read TGTGCCAGCAGCTTTAAAGAGACCCAGTACTTC.